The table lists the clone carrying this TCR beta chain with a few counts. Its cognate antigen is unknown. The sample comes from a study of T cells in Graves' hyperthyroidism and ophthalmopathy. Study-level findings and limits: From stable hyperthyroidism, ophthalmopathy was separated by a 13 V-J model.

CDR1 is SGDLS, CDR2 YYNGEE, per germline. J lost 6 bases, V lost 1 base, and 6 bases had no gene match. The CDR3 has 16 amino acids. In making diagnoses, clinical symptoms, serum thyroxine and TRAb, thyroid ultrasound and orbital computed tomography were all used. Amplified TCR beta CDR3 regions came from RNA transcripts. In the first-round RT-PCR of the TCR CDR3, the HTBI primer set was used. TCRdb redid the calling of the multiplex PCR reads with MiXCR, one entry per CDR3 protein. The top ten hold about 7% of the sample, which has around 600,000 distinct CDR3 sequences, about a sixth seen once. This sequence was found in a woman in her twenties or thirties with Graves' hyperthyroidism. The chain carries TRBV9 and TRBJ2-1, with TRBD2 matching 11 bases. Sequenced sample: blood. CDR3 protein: CASSVTLAGGVNEQFF. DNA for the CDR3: TGTGCCAGCAGCGTAACCCTAGCGGGAGGCGTCAATGAGCAGTTCTTC.